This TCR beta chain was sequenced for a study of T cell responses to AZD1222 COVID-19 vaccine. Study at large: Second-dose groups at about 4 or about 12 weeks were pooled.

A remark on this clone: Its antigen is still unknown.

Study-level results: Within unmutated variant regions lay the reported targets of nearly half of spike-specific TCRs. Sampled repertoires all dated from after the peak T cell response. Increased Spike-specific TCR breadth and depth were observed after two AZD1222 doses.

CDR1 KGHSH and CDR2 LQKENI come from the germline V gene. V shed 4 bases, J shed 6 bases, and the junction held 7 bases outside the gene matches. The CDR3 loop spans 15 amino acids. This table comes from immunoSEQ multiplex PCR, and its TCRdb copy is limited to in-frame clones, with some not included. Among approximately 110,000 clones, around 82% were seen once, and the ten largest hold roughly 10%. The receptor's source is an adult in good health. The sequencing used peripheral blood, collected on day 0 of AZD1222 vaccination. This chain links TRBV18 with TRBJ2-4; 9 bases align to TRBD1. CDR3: CASSLAPGQGNIQYF. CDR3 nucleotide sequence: TGTGCCAGCTCACTCGCTCCGGGACAGGGAAACATTCAGTACTTC.